Listed below are T cell receptor beta chains from one sample, sequenced in a study of CD8+ T cells in alopecia areata. TCRdb keeps only in-frame clones here, not all; method: immunoSEQ multiplex PCR. This sample has roughly 130,000 clones, with 58% found just once. Sequences were derived from CD4+ T cells sorted from blood, sampled at week 0. These receptors came from a human donor with alopecia areata. Each CDR3 is given with its conserved first and last residue. Each record gives: clone size, J gene, V gene, D gene, CDR3 DNA, CDR3 protein. The D gene is left open where the match is weak. The size entry is marked missing in some rows and otherwise reads once, few, many or a size class.

>few|TRBJ1-2|TRBV7-2|NA
TGTGCCAGCAGCCCAGGCTCCACTTCTAACTATGGCTACACCTTC
CASSPGSTSNYGYTF
>NA|TRBJ2-2|TRBV2|NA
TGTGCCAGCAGTGAAGCGAGGAACGGGGAGCTGTTTTTT
CASSEARNGELFF
>once|TRBJ2-5|TRBV11-1|TRBD1
TGTGCCAGCAGCCGGGACAGGGTATACGAGACCCAGTACTTC
CASSRDRVYETQYF
>NA|TRBJ2-1|TRBV9|TRBD2
TGTGCCAGCAGCCCGGTCAGTCTAGCGGGAGTTTCCCCGAATGAGCAGTTCTTC
CASSPVSLAGVSPNEQFF
>NA|TRBJ2-7|TRBV11-3|TRBD1
TGTGCCAGCAGCTTCGGCCCACAGGGGACCTACGAGCAGTACTTC
CASSFGPQGTYEQYF
>NA|TRBJ2-4|TRBV7-2|TRBD2
TGTGCCAGCAGTCAAGCGACTAGCGGGTTGATAGCCAAAAACATTCAGTACTTC
CASSQATSGLIAKNIQYF
>NA|TRBJ2-2|TRBV9|NA
TGTGCCAGCAGCGTAGCTTTGACCGCGAACACCGGGGAGCTGTTTTTT
CASSVALTANTGELFF
>NA|TRBJ1-1|TRBV29-1|TRBD1
TGCAGCGGTCAGACAGGGCGCGGCACTGAAGCTTTCTTT
CSGQTGRGTEAFF
>NA|TRBJ2-4|TRBV6-5|TRBD1
TGTGCCAGCAGGCCCAACAGGGGAGCCAAAAACATTCAGTACTTC
CASRPNRGAKNIQYF
>NA|TRBJ2-7|TRBV2|TRBD2
TGTGCCAGCAGTGGGGAGCGGGGCGAGCAGTACTTC
CASSGERGEQYF
>NA|TRBJ2-3|TRBV5-1|TRBD2
TGCGCCAGCAGGCGAGGAGCGGGAGGTACAGATACGCAGTATTTT
CASRRGAGGTDTQYF
>NA|TRBJ1-1|TRBV7-9|NA
TGTGCCAGCAGCTTAGGAGGCCAGGGAGACACTGAAGCTTTCTTT
CASSLGGQGDTEAFF
>NA|TRBJ2-7|TRBV29-1|TRBD2
TGCAGCGTTGAAGGACTAGCGGGACTATACGAGCAGTACTTC
CSVEGLAGLYEQYF
>few|TRBJ2-7|TRBV30|TRBD2
TGTGCCTGGAGACCCCCCTGGGCCGGGGGGGGCGAGCAGTACTTC
CAWRPPWAGGGEQYF
>few|TRBJ1-2|TRBV7-2|NA
TGTGCCAGCAGCCAAGATAGAGGGAGTGGCTATGGCTACACCTTC
CASSQDRGSGYGYTF
>NA|TRBJ1-2|TRBV7-2|TRBD1
TGTGCCAGCAGCCGCGACAGGGAAGTTGGCTACACCTTC
CASSRDREVGYTF
>few|TRBJ2-3|TRBV7-2|NA
TGTGCCAGCAGACAGACTTTGGTCGGGGCAGATACGCAGTATTTT
CASRQTLVGADTQYF
>NA|TRBJ2-6|TRBV30|NA
TGTGCCTGGACAGGTTCTGGGGCCAACGTCCTGACTTTC
CAWTGSGANVLTF
>NA|TRBJ2-5|TRBV5-1|TRBD2
TGCGCCAGCAGCTCCGGGACTAGCGGGGCCCAAGAGACCCAGTACTTC
CASSSGTSGAQETQYF
>once|TRBJ2-3|TRBV2|NA
TGTGCCAGCAGACCGAGCACAGATACGCAGTATTTT
CASRPSTDTQYF
>few|TRBJ1-1|TRBV19|TRBD1
TGTGCCAGCCTCGGACAGGGGGGCACTGAAGCTTTCTTT
CASLGQGGTEAFF
>NA|TRBJ2-4|TRBV28|NA
TGTGCCAGCAGTGGGACCCTCACACTAGCCAAAAACATTCAGTACTTC
CASSGTLTLAKNIQYF
>few|TRBJ1-5|TRBV6-6|TRBD1
TGTGCCAGCAGCCGGGACAGGGTATTTCAGCCCCAGCATTTT
CASSRDRVFQPQHF
>NA|TRBJ2-4|TRBV21-1|NA
TGTGCCAGCAGCAAAGATAAAGGGTTCGGCAAAAACATTCAGTACTTC
CASSKDKGFGKNIQYF
>NA|TRBJ2-7|TRBV4-2|TRBD2
TGTGCCAGCAGCCAAGATGTCGAGCGGGGGGTGAATAGAGAGCAGTACTTC
CASSQDVERGVNREQYF
>NA|TRBJ1-2|TRBV29-1|NA
TGCAGCGCTATGCCGGGAGTCTATGGCTACACCTTC
CSAMPGVYGYTF
>NA|TRBJ2-3|TRBV7-9|TRBD1
TGTGCCAGCAGCTTCGGACAGGGATTCACAGATACGCAGTATTTT
CASSFGQGFTDTQYF
>few|TRBJ2-7|TRBV5-1|TRBD1
TGCGCCAGCGGACTGGACAGGGGGACCTACGAGCAGTACTTC
CASGLDRGTYEQYF
>NA|TRBJ1-4|TRBV5-1|TRBD1
TGCGCCAGCAGCGCGACAGGGATCGGAAATGAAAAACTGTTTTTT
CASSATGIGNEKLFF
>few|TRBJ2-7|TRBV2|NA
TGTGCCAGCAGTGATGACGCCGCTCCTGACGAGCAGTACTTC
CASSDDAAPDEQYF
>NA|TRBJ1-5|TRBV27|TRBD1
TGTGCCAGCAGTTGGACAGGGGGCGGTCAGCCCCAGCATTTT
CASSWTGGGQPQHF
>NA|TRBJ2-7|TRBV6-1|NA
TGTGCCAGCAGTGTGTCGGGGGTTTACGAGCAGTACTTC
CASSVSGVYEQYF
>NA|TRBJ2-5|TRBV7-3|TRBD2
TGTGCCAGCAGCCCCGGCTTACTAGCGGGCCAAGAGACCCAGTACTTC
CASSPGLLAGQETQYF
>NA|TRBJ2-2|TRBV5-1|TRBD2
TGCGCCAGCAGCTTCGCTAGCGGGAACACCGGGGAGCTGTTTTTT
CASSFASGNTGELFF
>few|TRBJ2-5|TRBV10-3|NA
TGTGCCATCAGTGGGGGACAGGCGGGGGTACATCAAGAGACCCAGTACTTC
CAISGGQAGVHQETQYF
>few|TRBJ1-2|TRBV4-1|TRBD1
TGCGCCAGCAGCCACGAACAGGGGGGGGGCTACACCTTC
CASSHEQGGGYTF
>once|TRBJ2-2|TRBV6-4|NA
TGTGCCAGCAGTCCCACGGACATTTTTACCGGGGAGCTGTTTTTT
CASSPTDIFTGELFF
>NA|TRBJ1-2|TRBV6-5|NA
TGTGCCAGCAGTTCCCCGGCAGCTGGCTACACCTTC
CASSSPAAGYTF
>NA|TRBJ2-2|TRBV9|TRBD1
TGTGCCAGCAGCGTTACAGGGGGCCCCGAGGGCGGGGAGCTGTTTTTT
CASSVTGGPEGGELFF
>NA|TRBJ2-5|TRBV5-1|NA
TGCGCCAGCAGCTCCGACTACCGAGAGACCCAGTACTTC
CASSSDYRETQYF
>NA|TRBJ2-1|TRBV9|TRBD2
TGTGCCAGCAGCGTAGTGCCTAGCGGGGGGGCAGGCAGATCCTACAATGAGCAGTTCTTC
CASSVVPSGGAGRSYNEQFF
>few|TRBJ1-3|TRBV29-1|NA
TGCAGCGTTGCTTCTGGAAACACCATATATTTT
CSVASGNTIYF
>NA|TRBJ1-3|TRBV9|NA
TGTGCCAGCAGCGTAGAGGATACTGGAAACACCATATATTTT
CASSVEDTGNTIYF
>NA|TRBJ2-4|TRBV7-2|TRBD1
TGTGCCAGCAGCCGGGACAGTCGAAAAAACATTCAGTACTTC
CASSRDSRKNIQYF
>NA|TRBJ2-5|TRBV11-3|NA
TGTGCCAGCCGACATGGGCAAGAGACCCAGTACTTC
CASRHGQETQYF
>NA|TRBJ2-5|TRBV5-4|TRBD2
TGTGCCAGCAGCTTGGGGTCTCGGGGGGAGGAGACCCAGTACTTC
CASSLGSRGEETQYF
>NA|TRBJ1-3|TRBV5-6|NA
TGTGCCAGCAGCTTGACAGGCCCTGGAAACACCATATATTTT
CASSLTGPGNTIYF
>few|TRBJ2-1|TRBV5-4|TRBD1
TGTGCCAGCAGCTCCGGACAGGGAAACTACAATGAGCAGTTCTTC
CASSSGQGNYNEQFF
>NA|TRBJ1-5|TRBV5-1|NA
TGCGCCAGCAGCTTGGCCCCTCAGCGTTGGGATAGCAATCAGCCCCAGCATTTT
CASSLAPQRWDSNQPQHF
>few|TRBJ1-2|TRBV29-1|TRBD1
TGCAGCGGGGGACAGGGCCAGGACTATGGCTACACCTTC
CSGGQGQDYGYTF
>NA|TRBJ2-2|TRBV2|NA
TGTGCCAGCAGTGAAACGGAGGGGAAGGCCGGGGAGCTGTTTTTT
CASSETEGKAGELFF
>many|TRBJ1-1|TRBV5-1|TRBD1
TGCGCCAGCAGCTGGGGACAGGGGAAGACTGAAGCTTTCTTT
CASSWGQGKTEAFF
>NA|TRBJ2-7|TRBV10-3|NA
TGTGCCATCAGTGAGTCGGGGACGAGAGGCGAGCAGTACTTC
CAISESGTRGEQYF
>NA|TRBJ2-1|TRBV28|TRBD2
TGTGCCAGCAGTTTTTGGAGCGGGAGCTACAATGAGCAGTTCTTC
CASSFWSGSYNEQFF